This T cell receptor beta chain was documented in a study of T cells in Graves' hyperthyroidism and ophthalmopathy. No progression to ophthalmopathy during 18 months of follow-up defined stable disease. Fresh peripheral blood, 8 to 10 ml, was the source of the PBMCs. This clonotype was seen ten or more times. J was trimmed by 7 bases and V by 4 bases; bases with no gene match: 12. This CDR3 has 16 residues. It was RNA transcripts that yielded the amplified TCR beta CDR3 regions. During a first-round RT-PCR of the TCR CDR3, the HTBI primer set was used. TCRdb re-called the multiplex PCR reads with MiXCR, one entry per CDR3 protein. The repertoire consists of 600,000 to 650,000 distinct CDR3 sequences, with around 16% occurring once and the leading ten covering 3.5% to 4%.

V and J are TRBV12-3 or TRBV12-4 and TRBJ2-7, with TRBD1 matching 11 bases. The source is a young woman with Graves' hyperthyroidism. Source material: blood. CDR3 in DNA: TGTGCCAGCAGTTCGCGGCCCGGGACAGGGGGGTATGAGCAGTACTTC. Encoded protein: CASSSRPGTGGYEQYF.